These T cell receptor beta chains were read from a single sample in a study of shared clonotypes between healthy human individuals. This table comes from immunoSEQ multiplex PCR, and its TCRdb copy is limited to in-frame clones, with some not included. The sample shows millions of clones, about 93% of them seen only once. Sequenced input: naive CD8+ T cells from PBMCs. The receptors were gathered from a man between 18 and 35 years old in good health. Some clones in this sample may be carry-over from other donors' samples. The CDR3 runs from the conserved cysteine through the conserved F or W. The D gene is left open where the match is weak.

v_call: TRBV11-3
j_call: TRBJ2-7
cdr3_length: 17
d_call: TRBD1
cdr3_aa: CASSARPGGESSYEQYF

v_call: TRBV2
j_call: TRBJ2-3
cdr3_length: 14
d_call: TRBD2
cdr3_aa: CASRGGFYGDTQYF

v_call: TRBV5-1
j_call: TRBJ2-7
cdr3_length: 15
d_call: .
cdr3_aa: CASSRQRGGSYEQYF

v_call: TRBV18
j_call: TRBJ2-5
cdr3_length: 17
d_call: TRBD2
cdr3_aa: CASSPAPGLAGSWTQYF

v_call: TRBV11-2
j_call: TRBJ2-7
cdr3_length: 12
d_call: .
cdr3_aa: CASSFGQYEQYF

v_call: TRBV5-6
j_call: TRBJ1-2
cdr3_length: 13
d_call: TRBD1
cdr3_aa: CASSPDRDNGYTF

v_call: TRBV7-6
j_call: TRBJ2-1
cdr3_length: 15
d_call: TRBD2
cdr3_aa: CASSGSGIDANEQFF

v_call: TRBV28
j_call: TRBJ2-1
cdr3_length: 14
d_call: TRBD2
cdr3_aa: CASSFSGRTHEQFF

v_call: TRBV27
j_call: TRBJ2-1
cdr3_length: 16
d_call: .
cdr3_aa: CASSKSSSGPYNEQFF

v_call: TRBV19
j_call: TRBJ1-1
cdr3_length: 12
d_call: .
cdr3_aa: CATTTGYTEAFF

v_call: TRBV19
j_call: TRBJ1-1
cdr3_length: 13
d_call: .
cdr3_aa: CASGSPGNTEAFF

v_call: TRBV7-6
j_call: TRBJ1-1
cdr3_length: 15
d_call: .
cdr3_aa: CASSLLRAPNTEAFF

v_call: TRBV4-1
j_call: TRBJ2-3
cdr3_length: 15
d_call: .
cdr3_aa: CASSQEWSSGDTQYF

v_call: TRBV14
j_call: TRBJ2-7
cdr3_length: 16
d_call: TRBD2
cdr3_aa: CASSQGGLAGVGEQYF

v_call: TRBV10-2
j_call: TRBJ1-1
cdr3_length: 12
d_call: TRBD1
cdr3_aa: CASGQGNTEAFF

v_call: TRBV4-3
j_call: TRBJ1-1
cdr3_length: 15
d_call: .
cdr3_aa: CASSPTTIGNTEAFF

v_call: TRBV6-5
j_call: TRBJ1-1
cdr3_length: 16
d_call: .
cdr3_aa: CASSWLWDTKNTEAFF

v_call: TRBV9
j_call: TRBJ2-6
cdr3_length: 20
d_call: .
cdr3_aa: CASSVDPKEGLRSGANVLTF

v_call: TRBV11-2
j_call: TRBJ1-1
cdr3_length: 13
d_call: .
cdr3_aa: CASSLGTATEAFF

v_call: TRBV10-2
j_call: TRBJ1-5
cdr3_length: 15
d_call: .
cdr3_aa: CASSGRDRYNQPQHF

v_call: TRBV5-1
j_call: TRBJ2-1
cdr3_length: 17
d_call: TRBD2
cdr3_aa: CASSLTSGYGSYNEQFF

v_call: TRBV30
j_call: TRBJ2-7
cdr3_length: 15
d_call: TRBD1
cdr3_aa: CAWAGGVHRGSEQYF

v_call: TRBV9
j_call: TRBJ2-7
cdr3_length: 15
d_call: .
cdr3_aa: CASSVAPAGKHEQYF

v_call: TRBV27
j_call: TRBJ2-1
cdr3_length: 14
d_call: .
cdr3_aa: CASSLRAIYNEQFF

v_call: TRBV7-9
j_call: TRBJ2-3
cdr3_length: 17
d_call: .
cdr3_aa: CASSLAGLGDITDTQYF

v_call: TRBV5-4
j_call: TRBJ1-2
cdr3_length: 13
d_call: .
cdr3_aa: CASSLVGGNGYTF

v_call: TRBV6-5
j_call: TRBJ1-1
cdr3_length: 15
d_call: .
cdr3_aa: CASSYYGDGNTEAFF

v_call: TRBV27
j_call: TRBJ2-2
cdr3_length: 13
d_call: TRBD1
cdr3_aa: CASSFDRAGELFF

v_call: TRBV30
j_call: TRBJ2-1
cdr3_length: 13
d_call: .
cdr3_aa: CAWRGWPYNEQFF

v_call: TRBV7-9
j_call: TRBJ1-1
cdr3_length: 11
d_call: TRBD1
cdr3_aa: CASSIDRGAFF

v_call: TRBV4-1
j_call: TRBJ1-1
cdr3_length: 14
d_call: .
cdr3_aa: CASSPRVGLSEAFF

v_call: TRBV19
j_call: TRBJ2-1
cdr3_length: 15
d_call: .
cdr3_aa: CASSLTGTTYNEQFF

v_call: TRBV27
j_call: TRBJ2-7
cdr3_length: 15
d_call: TRBD2
cdr3_aa: CASSLSPGGVYEQYF

v_call: TRBV4-1
j_call: TRBJ2-7
cdr3_length: 15
d_call: TRBD2
cdr3_aa: CASSQLAGGTYEQYF

v_call: TRBV6-6
j_call: TRBJ2-1
cdr3_length: 14
d_call: TRBD2
cdr3_aa: CASSYSGGGDEQFF

v_call: TRBV5-1
j_call: TRBJ2-7
cdr3_length: 16
d_call: TRBD1
cdr3_aa: CASSFTGTGVLGEQYF

v_call: TRBV7-9
j_call: TRBJ2-1
cdr3_length: 15
d_call: .
cdr3_aa: CASSLSRPDNNEQFF

v_call: TRBV18
j_call: TRBJ2-5
cdr3_length: 16
d_call: TRBD1
cdr3_aa: CASSPTKGQGEETQYF

v_call: TRBV6-1
j_call: TRBJ1-1
cdr3_length: 14
d_call: .
cdr3_aa: CASSARTVNTEAFF

v_call: TRBV10-2
j_call: TRBJ2-7
cdr3_length: 14
d_call: TRBD2
cdr3_aa: CASSTSGRNDEQYF

v_call: TRBV29-1
j_call: TRBJ2-7
cdr3_length: 10
d_call: .
cdr3_aa: CSALIGGQYF

v_call: TRBV7-3
j_call: TRBJ2-7
cdr3_length: 15
d_call: .
cdr3_aa: CASSVTGGSTYEQYF

v_call: TRBV30
j_call: TRBJ2-7
cdr3_length: 12
d_call: .
cdr3_aa: CAWRDRVYEQYF

v_call: TRBV7-9
j_call: TRBJ2-1
cdr3_length: 16
d_call: .
cdr3_aa: CASSLAPGSNYNEQFF

v_call: TRBV7-8
j_call: TRBJ1-1
cdr3_length: 15
d_call: .
cdr3_aa: CASSPVNWGNTEAFF

v_call: TRBV7-9
j_call: TRBJ2-7
cdr3_length: 17
d_call: TRBD2
cdr3_aa: CASSLGSGRLSSYEQYF

v_call: TRBV4-3
j_call: TRBJ2-6
cdr3_length: 20
d_call: .
cdr3_aa: CASSQDDGRTRLGGANVLTF

v_call: TRBV5-4
j_call: TRBJ2-7
cdr3_length: 13
d_call: .
cdr3_aa: CASSLTESYEQYF

v_call: TRBV9
j_call: TRBJ2-3
cdr3_length: 15
d_call: TRBD2
cdr3_aa: CASSVSGTGGDTQYF

v_call: TRBV9
j_call: TRBJ2-7
cdr3_length: 13
d_call: TRBD2
cdr3_aa: CASSVVGGDEQYF